The TCR beta chain described here comes from a study of OX40 agonist ivuxolimab in advanced cancers. Turning to the study itself: Approximately 40% of patients had received prior checkpoint inhibitor therapy.

The study's findings and limits: The study found that CD8+ T cells averaged more expanded clones than CD4+. Nonresponders, in some cases, also had low normalized T-cell clonal expansion. Clonal expansion from baseline to week 6 occurred in both CD4+ and CD8+ T cells.

V gave up 6 bases and J gave up 3 bases; unmatched junction bases: 7. This CDR3 comprises 14 residues. Germline V lookup: CDR1 MNHNS, CDR2 SASEGT. Notes on this clone: The antigen remains unidentified. Other DNA sequences in the same sample also yield this CDR3.

Profiling relied on immunoSEQ multiplex PCR, and the TCRdb table lists in-frame clones only, not all of them. This sample has 44,000 or so clones; approximately 90% occur once, and the top ten carry under 20%. J is TRBJ2-7 and V is TRBV6-1, with TRBD1 matching 8 bases. The sample consisted of CD4+ or CD8+ T cells sorted from blood, taken in a trial of the OX40 agonist ivuxolimab. The sequence came from an adult with an advanced solid tumor such as melanoma, head and neck, liver or kidney cancer. In DNA form, the CDR3 reads TGTGCCAGCAGCCCATCCGGGACAGGCTACGAGCAGTACTTC. Amino acids: CASSPSGTGYEQYF.